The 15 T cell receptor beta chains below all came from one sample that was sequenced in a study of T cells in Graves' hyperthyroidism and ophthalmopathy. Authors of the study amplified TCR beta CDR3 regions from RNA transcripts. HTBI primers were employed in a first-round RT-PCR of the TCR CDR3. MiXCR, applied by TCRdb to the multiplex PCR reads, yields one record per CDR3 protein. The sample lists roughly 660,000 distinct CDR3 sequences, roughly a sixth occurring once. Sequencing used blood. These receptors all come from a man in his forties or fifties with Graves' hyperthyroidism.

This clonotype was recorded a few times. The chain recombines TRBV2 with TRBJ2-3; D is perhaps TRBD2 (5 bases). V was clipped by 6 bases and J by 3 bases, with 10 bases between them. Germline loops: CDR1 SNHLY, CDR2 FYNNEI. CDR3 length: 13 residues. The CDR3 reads CASRVGNTDTQYF. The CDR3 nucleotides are TGTGCCAGCAGAGTCGGGAATACAGATACGCAGTATTTT.

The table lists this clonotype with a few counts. CDR3 amino acids: CASSIGAGSSETQYF. The CDR3 DNA is TGTGCCAGTAGTATAGGGGCTGGCTCCTCGGAGACCCAGTACTTC. The chain links TRBV19 to TRBJ2-5; D remains ambiguous. The V gene's germline CDR1 is LNHDA and CDR2 SQIVND (reference sequence). The CDR3 totals 15 residues. Trimming removed 1 base from V and 5 bases from J, with 14 bases in between.

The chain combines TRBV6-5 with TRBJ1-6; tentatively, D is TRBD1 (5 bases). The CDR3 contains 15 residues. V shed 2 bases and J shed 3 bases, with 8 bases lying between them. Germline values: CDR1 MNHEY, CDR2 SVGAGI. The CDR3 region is CASSYEGVYNSPLHF. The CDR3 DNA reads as TGTGCCAGCAGTTACGAAGGGGTCTATAATTCACCCCTCCACTTT.

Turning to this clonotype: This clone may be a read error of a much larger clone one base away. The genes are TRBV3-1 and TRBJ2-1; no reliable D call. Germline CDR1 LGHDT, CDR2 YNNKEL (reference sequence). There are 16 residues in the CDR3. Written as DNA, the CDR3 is TGTGCCAGCAGCCTACATAGGGTGGAGCTCTACGATGAGCAGTTCTTC. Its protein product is CASSLHRVELYDEQFF.

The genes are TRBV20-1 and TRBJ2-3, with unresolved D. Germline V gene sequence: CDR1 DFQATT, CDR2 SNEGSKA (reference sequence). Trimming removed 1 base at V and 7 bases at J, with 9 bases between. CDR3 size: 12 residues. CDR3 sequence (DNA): TGCAGTGCTAGAGCCCCGGTGAATACGCAGTATTTT. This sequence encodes CSARAPVNTQYF.

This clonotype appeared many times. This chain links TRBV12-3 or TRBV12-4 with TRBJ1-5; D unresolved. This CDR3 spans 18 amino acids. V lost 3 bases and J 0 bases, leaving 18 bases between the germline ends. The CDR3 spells CASSFRPVVVYSNQPQHF. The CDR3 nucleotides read TGTGCCAGCAGTTTCCGGCCGGTCGTTGTGTATAGCAATCAGCCCCAGCATTTT.

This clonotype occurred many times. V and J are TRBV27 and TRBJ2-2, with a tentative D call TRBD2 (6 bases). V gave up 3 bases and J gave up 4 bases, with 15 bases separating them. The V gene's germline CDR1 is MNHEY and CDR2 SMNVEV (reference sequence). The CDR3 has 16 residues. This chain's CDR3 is CASSFSVGEATGELFF. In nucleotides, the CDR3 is TGTGCCAGCAGTTTTTCGGTAGGGGAGGCCACCGGGGAGCTGTTTTTT.

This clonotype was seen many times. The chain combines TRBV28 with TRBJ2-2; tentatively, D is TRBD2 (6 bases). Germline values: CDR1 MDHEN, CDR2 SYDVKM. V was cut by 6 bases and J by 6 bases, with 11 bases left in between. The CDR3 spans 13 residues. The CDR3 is CASRLARAGELFF. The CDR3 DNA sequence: TGTGCCAGCAGACTAGCCAGAGCCGGGGAGCTGTTTTTT.

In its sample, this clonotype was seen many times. The CDR3 here is CASSPLAGGQSYNEQFF. In DNA form, the CDR3 reads TGTGCCAGCAGTCCACTAGCGGGAGGACAATCCTACAATGAGCAGTTCTTC. V usage is TRBV27 and J usage is TRBJ2-1; 12 positions agree with TRBD2. Germline V gene data show CDR1 as MNHEY and CDR2 as SMNVEV (reference sequence). The CDR3 sequence is 17 residues long. V was pared by 5 bases and J by 1 base, with 6 bases of the junction left unmatched.

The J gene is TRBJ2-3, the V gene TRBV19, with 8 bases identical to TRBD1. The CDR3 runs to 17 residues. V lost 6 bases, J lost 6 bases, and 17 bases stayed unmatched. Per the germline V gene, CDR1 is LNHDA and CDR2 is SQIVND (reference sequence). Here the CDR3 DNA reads TGTGCCAGTAGACGAAGCGACAGGGGCCTTCCCCCCGATACGCAGTATTTT. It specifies CASRRSDRGLPPDTQYF.

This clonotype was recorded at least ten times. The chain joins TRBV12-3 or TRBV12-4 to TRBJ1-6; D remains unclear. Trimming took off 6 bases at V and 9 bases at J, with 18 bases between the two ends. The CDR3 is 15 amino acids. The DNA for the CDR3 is TGTGCCAGCAGCTTCAAGTGGGGTGGCGGTTCACCCCTCCACTTT. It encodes CASSFKWGGGSPLHF.

CDR3 in DNA: TGTGCCAGCAGTTCCCCCGGGACGGGTACCTACGAGCAGTACTTC. Its protein is CASSSPGTGTYEQYF. V usage is TRBV28 and J usage is TRBJ2-7; D is perhaps TRBD1 or TRBD2 (5 bases each). V lost 4 bases and J 2 bases, leaving 15 bases between the germline ends. Germline V lookup: CDR1 MDHEN, CDR2 SYDVKM. This CDR3 region has 15 residues.

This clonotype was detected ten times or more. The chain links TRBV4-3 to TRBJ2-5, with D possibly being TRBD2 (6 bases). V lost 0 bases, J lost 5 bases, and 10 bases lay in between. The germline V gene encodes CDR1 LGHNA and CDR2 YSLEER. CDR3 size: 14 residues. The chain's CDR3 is CASSQDRSGETQYF. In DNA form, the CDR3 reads TGCGCCAGCAGCCAAGATCGGAGCGGGGAGACCCAGTACTTC.

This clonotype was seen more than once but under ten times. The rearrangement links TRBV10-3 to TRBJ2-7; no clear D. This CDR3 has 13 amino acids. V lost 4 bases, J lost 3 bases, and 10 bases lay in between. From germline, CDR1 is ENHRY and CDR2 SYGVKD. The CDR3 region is CAISVSYGYEQYF. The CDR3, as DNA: TGTGCCATCAGTGTTAGCTATGGCTACGAGCAGTACTTC.

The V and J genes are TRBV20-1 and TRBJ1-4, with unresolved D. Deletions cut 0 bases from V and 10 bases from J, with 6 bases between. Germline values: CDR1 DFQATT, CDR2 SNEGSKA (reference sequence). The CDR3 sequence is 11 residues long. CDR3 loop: CSARDSRKLFF. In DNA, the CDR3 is TGCAGTGCTAGAGATTCGCGAAAACTGTTTTTT.